This T cell receptor (beta chain) came from a study of T cell changes during pregnancy in multiple sclerosis. Assay used: immunoSEQ multiplex PCR; TCRdb lists only in-frame clones, some missing. The table lists 55,000 to 70,000 clones, under 95% of them singletons, with less than 1.5% in the top ten. CDR3 length equals 16 residues. Germline lookup yields CDR1 MDHEN and CDR2 SYDVKM. With V trimmed by 3 bases and J by 4 bases, 10 bases remained unmatched. Sequenced material: peripheral blood, taken in the third trimester of pregnancy. The receptor was derived from a female donor in good health, enrolled as a control in a pregnancy study. This chain uses TRBV28 with TRBJ2-7, with TRBD1 identical over 9 bases. This CDR3 is CASSFPARTGVYEQYF. CDR3 coding DNA: TGTGCCAGCAGTTTCCCCGCACGGACAGGGGTTTACGAGCAGTACTTC.